A selection of T cell receptor beta chains follows, all from one sample in a study of Graves' ophthalmopathy and Graves' hyperthyroidism. TCRdb reprocessed the multiplex PCR reads via MiXCR and lists one record per CDR3 protein. Of tens of thousands of distinct CDR3 sequences listed, 52% were seen once; the top ten hold around 19%. The sequencing input was peripheral blood. These TCRs come from an adult man with Graves' ophthalmopathy. Both conserved end residues are part of each CDR3. The D gene is left open where the match is weak. Clone size is given for some rows only: seen once, a few or many times, or a class if the clone is expanded.

many	TRBV6-5	14	.	TRBJ1-1	CASSDGQLSTEAFF	TGTGCCAGCAGTGACGGACAGCTCAGTACTGAAGCTTTCTTT
many	TRBV4-1	15	TRBD1	TRBJ1-5	CASSQGQGRNQPQHF	TGCGCCAGCAGCCAAGGACAGGGTAGAAATCAGCCCCAGCATTTT
.	TRBV12-3/TRBV12-4	16	.	TRBJ1-2	CATGLALQAANYGYTF	TGTGCCACCGGACTAGCGCTTCAGGCTGCTAACTATGGCTACACCTTC
medium-sized	TRBV10-3	12	TRBD2	TRBJ2-7	CAIGGGPYEQYF	TGTGCCATCGGCGGGGGGCCGTACGAGCAGTACTTC
once	TRBV19	11	.	TRBJ2-3	CACSAGDTQYF	TGTGCCTGTAGTGCTGGGGATACGCAGTATTTT
many	TRBV20-1	15	.	TRBJ2-2	CSARLADRDTGELFF	TGCAGTGCTAGACTAGCGGACAGGGACACCGGGGAGCTGTTTTTT
.	TRBV7-9	17	TRBD1	TRBJ1-6	CASNLRREGGNWSPLHF	TGTGCCAGCAACTTACGAAGGGAAGGGGGCAATTGGTCACCCCTCCACTTT
.	TRBV20-1	12	.	TRBJ1-5	CSAPEGTQPQHF	TGCAGTGCCCCAGAGGGGACTCAGCCCCAGCATTTT
.	TRBV7-2	15	TRBD2	TRBJ2-3	CASSSTSGSSYTQYF	TGTGCCAGCAGCTCGACTAGCGGGAGTTCGTATACGCAGTATTTT
.	TRBV24-1	17	TRBD2	TRBJ2-3	CATSDLTRTRGADTQYF	TGTGCCACCAGTGATCTAACCAGGACCCGGGGGGCAGATACGCAGTATTTT
.	TRBV20-1	12	.	TRBJ2-5	CSARAGWETQYF	TGCAGTGCTAGAGCAGGGTGGGAGACCCAGTACTTC
.	TRBV12-3/TRBV12-4	15	.	TRBJ2-2	CANSFKAFRTGELFF	TGTGCCAACAGTTTTAAAGCGTTTCGCACCGGGGAGCTGTTTTTT
medium-sized	TRBV20-1	10	.	TRBJ2-5	CSAHTETQYF	TGCAGTGCACATACAGAGACCCAGTACTTC
.	TRBV20-1	9	.	TRBJ2-5	CSGRETQYF	TGCAGTGGGCGCGAGACCCAGTACTTC
.	TRBV20-1	14	.	TRBJ2-1	CSAGTQGSYNEQFF	TGCAGTGCAGGAACTCAGGGGTCCTACAATGAGCAGTTCTTC
once	TRBV7-2	14	.	TRBJ1-1	CASSLVGGYTEAFF	TGTGCCAGCAGCTTAGTGGGGGGGTACACTGAGGCTTTCTTT
.	TRBV6-4	18	.	TRBJ2-4	CASSHIRQGGGGRDIQYF	TGTGCCAGCAGCCATATCCGACAGGGTGGGGGAGGACGGGACATTCAGTACTTC
.	TRBV20-1	13	.	TRBJ1-6	CSAPRGNNSPLHF	TGCAGTGCTCCTCGCGGGAATAATTCACCCCTCCACTTT
many	TRBV7-3	14	TRBD2	TRBJ2-2	CASSPGLGDGELFF	TGTGCCAGCAGCCCCGGACTAGGAGATGGGGAGCTGTTTTTT
.	TRBV7-9	15	.	TRBJ2-4	CASSLGEGRQNIQYF	TGTGCCAGCAGCTTAGGAGAGGGTAGGCAAAACATTCAGTACTTC
many	TRBV20-1	16	.	TRBJ2-3	CSAPQPLAGARDTQYF	TGCAGTGCTCCCCAGCCCTTGGCGGGGGCCCGGGATACGCAGTATTTT
.	TRBV7-2	15	.	TRBJ2-1	CASSRGGSSYNEQFF	TGTGCCAGCAGCCGCGGAGGCAGCTCCTACAATGAGCAGTTCTTC
many	TRBV5-1	13	TRBD1	TRBJ1-2	CASSSGQAYGYTF	TGCGCCAGCAGCTCCGGACAGGCCTATGGCTACACCTTC
.	TRBV5-1	12	.	TRBJ1-2	CASSLTENGYTF	TGCGCCAGCAGCTTGACAGAGAACGGCTACACCTTC
.	TRBV2	16	TRBD2	TRBJ2-1	CASSGEIAGLYNEQFF	TGTGCCAGCAGTGGGGAAATAGCGGGCCTTTACAATGAGCAGTTCTTC
.	TRBV29-1	13	.	TRBJ2-7	CSVVGRVGYEQYF	TGCAGCGTTGTGGGACGGGTGGGATACGAGCAGTACTTC
once	TRBV20-1	13	.	TRBJ2-5	CSASGQGRETQYF	TGCAGTGCTAGTGGGCAGGGGAGAGAGACCCAGTACTTC
.	TRBV9	15	.	TRBJ1-6	CASRAGSSYNSPLHF	TGTGCCAGCAGGGCAGGGAGCTCCTATAATTCACCCCTCCACTTT
.	TRBV6-5	15	TRBD2	TRBJ2-5	CASSAERGSGETQYF	TGTGCCAGCAGTGCTGAGCGGGGGAGCGGCGAGACCCAGTACTTC
.	TRBV6-4	15	.	TRBJ2-2	CASSEDFLNTGELFF	TGTGCCAGCAGTGAGGACTTTTTGAACACCGGGGAGCTGTTTTTT
many	TRBV11-3	13	TRBD2	TRBJ2-5	CASSGGSQETQYF	TGTGCCAGCAGCGGCGGGAGTCAAGAGACCCAGTACTTC
.	TRBV3-1	14	.	TRBJ2-1	CASSQDRLGNEQFF	TGTGCCAGCAGCCAAGACCGTCTAGGGAATGAGCAGTTCTTC
.	TRBV7-9	13	.	TRBJ2-2	CASSLVDTGELFF	TGTGCCAGCAGCTTAGTGGACACCGGGGAGCTGTTTTTT
many	TRBV24-1	16	.	TRBJ2-5	CATSDFTRGPGETQYF	TGTGCCACCAGTGATTTCACCCGGGGGCCGGGGGAGACCCAGTACTTC
.	TRBV5-4	15	.	TRBJ1-2	CASSLGRGLGYGYTF	TGTGCCAGCAGCTTGGGACGGGGGCTGGGCTATGGCTACACCTTC
.	TRBV7-9	14	.	TRBJ2-2	CASSSSGVTGELFF	TGTGCCAGCAGCTCGTCAGGGGTCACCGGGGAGCTGTTTTTT
.	TRBV2	13	TRBD2	TRBJ2-3	CASRGGITDTQYF	TGTGCCAGCAGGGGGGGGATCACAGATACGCAGTATTTT
medium-sized	TRBV20-1	12	.	TRBJ2-1	CSAPTGYNEQFF	TGCAGTGCTCCTACAGGTTACAATGAGCAGTTCTTC
many	TRBV4-1	14	TRBD1	TRBJ2-5	CASSQNTGEETQYF	TGCGCCAGCAGCCAAAATACAGGGGAAGAGACCCAGTACTTC